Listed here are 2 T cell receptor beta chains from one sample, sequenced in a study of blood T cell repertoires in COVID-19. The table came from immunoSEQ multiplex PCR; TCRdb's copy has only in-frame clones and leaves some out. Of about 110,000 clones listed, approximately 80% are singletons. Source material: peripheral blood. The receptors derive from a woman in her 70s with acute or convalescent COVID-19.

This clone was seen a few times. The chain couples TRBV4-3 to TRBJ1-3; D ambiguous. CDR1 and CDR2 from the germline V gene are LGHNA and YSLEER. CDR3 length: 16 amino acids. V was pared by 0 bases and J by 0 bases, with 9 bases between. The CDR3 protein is CASSQEEQVSGNTIYF. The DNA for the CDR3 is TGCGCCAGCAGCCAAGAAGAGCAGGTCTCTGGAAACACCATATATTTT.

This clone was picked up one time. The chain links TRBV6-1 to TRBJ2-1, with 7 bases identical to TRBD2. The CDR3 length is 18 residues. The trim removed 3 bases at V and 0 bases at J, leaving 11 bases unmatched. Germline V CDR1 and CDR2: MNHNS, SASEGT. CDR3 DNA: TGTGCCAGCAGTGATAGCCTCGGGGGGACCTACTCCTACAATGAGCAGTTCTTC. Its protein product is CASSDSLGGTYSYNEQFF.